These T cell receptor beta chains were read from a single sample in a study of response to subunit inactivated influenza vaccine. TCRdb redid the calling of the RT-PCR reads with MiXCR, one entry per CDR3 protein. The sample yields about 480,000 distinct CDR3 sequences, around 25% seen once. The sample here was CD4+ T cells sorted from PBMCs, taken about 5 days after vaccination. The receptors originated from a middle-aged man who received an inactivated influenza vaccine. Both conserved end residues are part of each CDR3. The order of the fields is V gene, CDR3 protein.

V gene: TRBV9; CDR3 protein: CASSVEHSTDTQYF
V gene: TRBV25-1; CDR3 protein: CASTGTGGTYEQYF
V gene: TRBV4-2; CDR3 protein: CASSQRGGGAYNEQFF
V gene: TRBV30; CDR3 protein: CAWSATSGRTDTQYF
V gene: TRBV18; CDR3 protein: CASSPWTGTYNEQFF
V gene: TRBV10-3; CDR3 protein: CASTGTGDYNEQFF
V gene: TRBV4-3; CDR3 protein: CASSVSPGDIQYF
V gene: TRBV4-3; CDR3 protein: CASSQRWGNTGELFF
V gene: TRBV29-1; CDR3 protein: CSVEDQQGEGYTF
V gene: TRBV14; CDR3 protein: CASSRTSMTTGDTQYF
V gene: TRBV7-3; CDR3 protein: CASSTHRQSSGNTIYF
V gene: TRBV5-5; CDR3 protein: CASSLGAYGREFYEQYF
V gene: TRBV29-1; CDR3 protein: CSGNRGQETQYF
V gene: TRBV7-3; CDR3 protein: CASSFGVGRETQYF
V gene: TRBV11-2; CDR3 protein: CASSLGQGAEKLFF
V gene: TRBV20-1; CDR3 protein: CSARDMGSTKWETQYF
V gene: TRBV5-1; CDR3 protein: CASSLTLAGSQTQYF
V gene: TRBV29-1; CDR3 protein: CSVDRVGRQPQHF
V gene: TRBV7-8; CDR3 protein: CASSLDRPGDTEAFF
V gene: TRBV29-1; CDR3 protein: CSVVQGAVNTGELFF
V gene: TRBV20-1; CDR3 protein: CSAIGYTEAFF
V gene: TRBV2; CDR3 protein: CASSDRGRKANEKLFF
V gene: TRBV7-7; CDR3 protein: CAGLAGISWDEQYF
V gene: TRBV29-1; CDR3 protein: CSVAAGSSYEQYF
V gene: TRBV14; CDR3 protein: CASNLAGPYNEQFF
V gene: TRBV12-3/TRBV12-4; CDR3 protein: CASTPYGYTF
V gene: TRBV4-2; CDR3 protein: CASSQDGTSGQETQYF
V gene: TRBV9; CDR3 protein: CASSVAYGTGGYNEQFF
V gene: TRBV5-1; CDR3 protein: CASSLATDTEAFF
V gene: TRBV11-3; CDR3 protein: CASSSTLRQGSPLTSTGELFF
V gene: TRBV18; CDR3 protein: CASTRGQYNEQFF
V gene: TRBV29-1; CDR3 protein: CSVGQGGETQYF
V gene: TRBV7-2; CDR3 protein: CASSLTKSGYTF
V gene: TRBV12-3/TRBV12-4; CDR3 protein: CASTQGRGYGYTF
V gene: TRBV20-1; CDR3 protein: CSARYATGGDAKAFF
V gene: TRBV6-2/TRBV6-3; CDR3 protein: CASSYTQGTYGYTF
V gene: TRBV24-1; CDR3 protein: CATSDPFSTGNTGELFF
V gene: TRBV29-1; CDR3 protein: CSVVGRSVNTEAFF
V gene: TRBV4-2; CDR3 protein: CASSQDPPDRGDTQYF
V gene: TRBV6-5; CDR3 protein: CASSYTPAGATDTQYF